A single sample is the source of the 8 T cell receptor beta chains below, sequenced in a study of CD8 T cells in ankylosing spondylitis. A single record per CDR3 protein comes from TCRdb applying MiXCR to the 5' RACE reads. The table records roughly 180,000 distinct CDR3 sequences, roughly 13% of them present only once. The sample was blood, either unsorted or a sorted T cell fraction (not recorded which). Receptors originate from a male donor with ankylosing spondylitis or in good health (not recorded which).

The table lists this clonotype with a few counts. The V call is TRBV3-1, the J call TRBJ1-4; D is possibly TRBD1 (5 bases). Per germline, CDR1 LGHDT and CDR2 YNNKEL (reference sequence). Trimming removed 0 bases from V and 2 bases from J, with 16 bases in between. This CDR3 is built from 18 residues. The CDR3 region is CASSQDWGGAATNEKLFF. The CDR3 DNA reads TGTGCCAGCAGCCAAGATTGGGGAGGGGCGGCGACTAATGAAAAACTGTTTTTT.

The V and J genes are TRBV11-2 and TRBJ2-3, with 7 bases matching TRBD2. CDR1 SGHAT and CDR2 FQNNGV come from the germline V gene. The CDR3 is 16 residues long. Trimming removed 2 bases from V and 5 bases from J; junction bases left unmatched: 10. CDR3 protein: CASSLSASGWEDTQYF. The CDR3 region has the DNA TGTGCCAGCAGCTTATCAGCTAGCGGATGGGAAGATACGCAGTATTTT.

This clonotype has only a few counts. This rearrangement joins TRBV12-3 or TRBV12-4 to TRBJ2-2; 11 positions match TRBD2. The CDR3 is 16 amino acids. The V and J ends lost 6 bases and 4 bases, in that order; junction bases with no gene match: 7. CDR3 protein: CASSLLAGDSTGELFF. CDR3 DNA: TGTGCCAGCAGCTTACTAGCGGGAGATTCCACCGGGGAGCTGTTTTTT.

This clonotype was seen many times. The chain carries TRBV5-1 and TRBJ2-7; D gene unclear. The CDR3 runs to 15 residues. Trimming cost V 0 bases and J 0 bases, with 10 bases left between them. Germline-derived CDR1 and CDR2 are SGHRS and YFSETQ. Written as DNA, the CDR3 is TGCGCCAGCAGCTTGGAAGACCCCTACTCCTACGAGCAGTACTTC. Its translation is CASSLEDPYSYEQYF.

The rearrangement joins TRBV4-1 to TRBJ1-4; TRBD1 is a possible D gene (5 bases). The CDR3 has 14 amino acids. V was trimmed by 4 bases and J by 8 bases, leaving 14 bases between them. Germline V gene sequence: CDR1 MGHRA, CDR2 YSYEKL. CDR3 nucleotide sequence: TGCGCCAGCAGCCCTGCCTCCGAGGGGGAAAAACTGTTTTTT. Protein product: CASSPASEGEKLFF.

This chain joins TRBV5-6 and TRBJ1-2; TRBD1 aligns across 9 bases. This CDR3 is built from 16 residues. The ends lost 1 base at V and 5 bases at J; junction bases unmatched: 9. The germline V gene has CDR1 SGHDT and CDR2 YYEEEE. The CDR3 spells CASSLNRGLDGYGYTF. As DNA, the CDR3 is TGTGCCAGCAGCTTGAACAGGGGGCTTGACGGGTATGGCTACACCTTC.

The chain uses TRBV12-3 or TRBV12-4 and TRBJ2-5, with a weak D call TRBD1 (6 bases). This CDR3 comprises 16 residues. The V and J ends lost 6 bases and 0 bases respectively, with 17 bases between them. CDR3 nucleotide sequence: TGTGCCAGCAGCCCAACAGGGCAGCGAGACCAAGAGACCCAGTACTTC. This codes for CASSPTGQRDQETQYF.

This clonotype occurred a few times. The chain recombines TRBV6-4 with TRBJ2-3; possible D gene TRBD2, 5 bases. The V and J ends lost 0 bases and 8 bases respectively, with 15 bases between them. The CDR3 has 15 residues. The germline gives CDR1 MRHNA, CDR2 SNTAGT. The CDR3 loop is CASSDSRVASGTQYF. The CDR3 DNA is TGTGCCAGCAGTGACTCGAGGGTGGCTTCGGGTACGCAGTATTTT.